The entry that follows covers one TCR beta chain sequence. Trimming cost V 5 bases and J 3 bases; bases outside gene matches: 1. CDR3 length equals 12 residues. CDR1 is PRHDT and CDR2 is FYEKMQ in the germline V gene (reference sequence). The sample originates from a study of sequential checkpoint blockade in melanoma. Stated treatment: randomized to nivolumab then ipilimumab (arm A) or the reverse (arm B). PBMC sorting kept live CD3+CD8+ cells without CD19 or CD56. The assay was immunoSEQ multiplex PCR, and TCRdb's table has in-frame clones only and misses some. In the table there are 12,000 or so clones, 65% to 85% of which are singletons.

The chain carries TRBV13 and TRBJ2-7, with TRBD2 matching over 7 bases. The TCR sequence derives from a human donor with melanoma. The source material was CD8+ T cells sorted from blood (inferred from file names), sampled from a patient given nivolumab and ipilimumab in sequence. The CDR3 coding sequence is TGTGCCAGCAGCACGGGGGGCTACGAGCAGTACTTC. As protein: CASSTGGYEQYF.